A selection of T cell receptor beta chains follows, all from one sample in a study of regulatory T cells in long-lasting Graves disease. TCRdb re-derived calls from the multiplex PCR reads in MiXCR, one entry per CDR3 protein. The sample lists almost 350,000 distinct CDR3 sequences, 15% to 20% occurring once. The material was peripheral blood mononuclear cells (PBMCs), obtained when the disease was refractory, from a patient treated with antithyroid drugs. These receptor sequences come from a female donor with Graves disease. Each CDR3 is given with its conserved first and last residue. A D gene is named only where the DNA matches it firmly. The size field is filled for only some rows; it gives once, few, many or a size class.

j_call,clone_size,v_call,d_call,cdr3_aa,cdr3_nt
TRBJ2-7,few,TRBV7-9,TRBD1,CASSLDRAEQYF,TGTGCCAGCAGCTTGGACAGGGCGGAGCAGTACTTC
TRBJ2-7,many,TRBV28,TRBD2,CASSFRAGGPKYF,TGTGCCAGCAGTTTCCGGGCGGGAGGGCCTAAGTACTTC
TRBJ2-1,.,TRBV6-2/TRBV6-3,.,CASSYSGGRINEQFF,TGTGCCAGCAGTTACTCAGGGGGGCGCATCAATGAGCAGTTCTTC
TRBJ2-1,.,TRBV11-2,TRBD1,CASSSPRQGNPGDTVEQFF,TGTGCCAGCAGCTCGCCGCGACAGGGGAACCCAGGGGACACAGTTGAGCAGTTCTTC
TRBJ1-1,many,TRBV13,.,CASSSQGVPTEAFF,TGTGCCAGCAGCTCCCAGGGAGTTCCCACTGAAGCTTTCTTT
TRBJ1-1,.,TRBV18,.,CASSPPKDSGNTEAFF,TGTGCCAGCTCACCACCCAAGGACAGTGGTAACACTGAAGCTTTCTTT
TRBJ1-2,many,TRBV2,.,CASSEPDGTYGYTF,TGTGCCAGCAGTGAACCCGACGGCACCTATGGCTACACCTTC
TRBJ2-7,many,TRBV28,TRBD1,CASSLGQSHEQYF,TGTGCCAGCAGCCTGGGACAGTCCCACGAGCAGTACTTC
TRBJ2-5,few,TRBV10-3,.,CAISESAPSRIQETQYF,TGTGCCATCAGTGAGTCTGCCCCCAGCCGAATCCAAGAGACCCAGTACTTC
TRBJ1-3,.,TRBV13,.,CASSFYGNSGNTIYF,TGTGCCAGCAGCTTTTACGGGAACTCTGGAAACACCATATATTTT
TRBJ1-1,many,TRBV12-3/TRBV12-4,.,CASSFVTAWHTEAFF,TGTGCCAGCAGTTTTGTAACAGCCTGGCACACTGAAGCTTTCTTT
TRBJ1-5,many,TRBV2,.,CASGSQGRNQPQHF,TGTGCCAGCGGTTCTCAGGGTCGCAATCAGCCCCAGCATTTT
TRBJ2-7,many,TRBV18,.,CASSPPLGSSYEQYF,TGTGCCAGCTCACCACCGCTCGGGAGCTCCTACGAGCAGTACTTC
TRBJ2-5,few,TRBV9,TRBD1,CASSVEGQQETQYF,TGTGCCAGCAGCGTAGAGGGACAGCAAGAGACCCAGTACTTC
TRBJ1-4,few,TRBV14,.,CASRRTAREKLFF,TGTGCCAGCAGGAGGACGGCTCGTGAAAAACTGTTTTTT
TRBJ1-1,.,TRBV5-1,.,CASSAQGSGTEAFF,TGCGCCAGCAGCGCGCAGGGGTCGGGGACTGAAGCTTTCTTT
TRBJ1-2,.,TRBV19,.,CASSYRAANGYTF,TGTGCCAGTAGCTACAGGGCAGCGAATGGCTACACCTTC
TRBJ1-1,.,TRBV2,TRBD1,CASKWRGDRGTGTEAFF,TGTGCCAGCAAGTGGAGGGGGGACAGGGGGACGGGCACTGAAGCTTTCTTT